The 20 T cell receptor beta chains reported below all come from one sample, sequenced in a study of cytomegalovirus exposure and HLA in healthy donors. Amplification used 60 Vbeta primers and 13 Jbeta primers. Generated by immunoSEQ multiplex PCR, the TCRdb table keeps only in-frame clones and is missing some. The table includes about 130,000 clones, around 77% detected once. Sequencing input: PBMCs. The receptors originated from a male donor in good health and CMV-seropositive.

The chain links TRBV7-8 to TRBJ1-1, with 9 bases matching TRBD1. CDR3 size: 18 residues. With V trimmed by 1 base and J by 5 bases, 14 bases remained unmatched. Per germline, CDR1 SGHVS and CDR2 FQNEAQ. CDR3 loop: CASSLGFRGQGSRTEAFF. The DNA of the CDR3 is TGTGCCAGCAGCTTAGGGTTTCGTGGACAGGGGTCGAGGACTGAAGCTTTCTTT.

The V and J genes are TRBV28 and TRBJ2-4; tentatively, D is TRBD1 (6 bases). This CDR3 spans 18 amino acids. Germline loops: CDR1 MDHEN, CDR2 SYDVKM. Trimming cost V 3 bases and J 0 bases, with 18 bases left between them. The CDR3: CASSFFRGQSEAKNIQYF. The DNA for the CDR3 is TGTGCCAGCAGTTTCTTCAGAGGACAGTCCGAAGCCAAAAACATTCAGTACTTC.

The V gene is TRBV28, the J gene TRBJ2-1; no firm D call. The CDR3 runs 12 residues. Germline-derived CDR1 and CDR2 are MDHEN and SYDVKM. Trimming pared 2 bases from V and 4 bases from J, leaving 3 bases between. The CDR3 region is CASSLEYNEQFF. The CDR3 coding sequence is TGTGCCAGCAGTTTAGAGTACAATGAGCAGTTCTTC.

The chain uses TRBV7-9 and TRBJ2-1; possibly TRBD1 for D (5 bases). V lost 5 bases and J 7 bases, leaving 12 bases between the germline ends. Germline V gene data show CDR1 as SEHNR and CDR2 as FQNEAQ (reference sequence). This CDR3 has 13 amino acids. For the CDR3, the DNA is TGTGCCAGCAGCATCTCTAGGGGAAATGAGCAGTTCTTC. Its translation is CASSISRGNEQFF.

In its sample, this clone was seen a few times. The CDR3 sequence is CAISESREYGYTF. The CDR3 DNA reads as TGTGCCATCAGTGAGTCGAGAGAGTATGGCTACACCTTC. The chain uses TRBV10-3 and TRBJ1-2; D remains ambiguous. Trimming stripped 0 bases from V and 5 bases from J, with 7 bases between. The CDR3 has 13 residues. Germline-derived CDR1 and CDR2 are ENHRY and SYGVKD.

The DNA for the CDR3 is TGTGCCAGCGGAAGGGGCTCTGGAAACACCATATATTTT. The encoded protein is CASGRGSGNTIYF. The genes are TRBV27 and TRBJ1-3; a possible D gene is TRBD1 (5 bases). Germline V CDR1 and CDR2: MNHEY, SMNVEV (reference sequence). This CDR3 contains 13 residues. The V and J ends lost 8 bases and 0 bases respectively, with 8 bases between them.

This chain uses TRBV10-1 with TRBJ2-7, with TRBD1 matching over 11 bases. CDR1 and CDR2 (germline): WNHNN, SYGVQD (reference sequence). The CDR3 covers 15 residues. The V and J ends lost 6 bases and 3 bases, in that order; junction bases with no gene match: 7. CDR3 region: CASRNGQGADYEQYF. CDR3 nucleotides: TGCGCCAGCAGAAATGGACAGGGGGCCGACTACGAGCAGTACTTC.

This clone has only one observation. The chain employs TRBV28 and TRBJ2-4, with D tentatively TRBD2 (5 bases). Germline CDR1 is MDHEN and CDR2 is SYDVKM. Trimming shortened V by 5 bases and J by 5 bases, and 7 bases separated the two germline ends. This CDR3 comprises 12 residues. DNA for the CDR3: TGTGCCAGCAGTCGGGAACAAAACATTCAGTACTTC. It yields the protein CASSREQNIQYF.

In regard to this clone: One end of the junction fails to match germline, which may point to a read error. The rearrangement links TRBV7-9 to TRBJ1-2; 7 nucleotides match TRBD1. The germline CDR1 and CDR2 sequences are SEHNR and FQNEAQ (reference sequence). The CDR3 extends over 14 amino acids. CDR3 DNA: TGTTCCAGCAGCAACGACAGGGCCTCCTATGGCTACACCTTC. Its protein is CSSSNDRASYGYTF. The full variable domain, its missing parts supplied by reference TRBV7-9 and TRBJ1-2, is DTGVSQNPRHKITKRGQNVTFRCDPISEHNRLYWYRQTLGQGPEFLTYFQNEAQLEKSRLLSDRFSAERPKGSFSTLEIQRTEQGDSAMYLCSSSNDRASYGYTFGSGTRLTVV.

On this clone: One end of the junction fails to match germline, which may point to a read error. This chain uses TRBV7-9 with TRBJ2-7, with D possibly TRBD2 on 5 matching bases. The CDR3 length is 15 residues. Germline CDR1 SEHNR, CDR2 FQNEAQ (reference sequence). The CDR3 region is CSSSLFIGIRDEQYF. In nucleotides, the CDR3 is TGTTCCAGCAGCTTATTTATCGGGATCCGAGATGAGCAGTACTTC.

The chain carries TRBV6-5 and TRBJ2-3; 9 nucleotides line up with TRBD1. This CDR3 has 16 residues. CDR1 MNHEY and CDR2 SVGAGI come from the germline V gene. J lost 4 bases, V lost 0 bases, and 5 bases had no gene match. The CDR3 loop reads CASSYSATGGADTQYF. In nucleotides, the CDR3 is TGTGCCAGCAGTTACTCTGCGACAGGGGGGGCAGATACGCAGTATTTT.

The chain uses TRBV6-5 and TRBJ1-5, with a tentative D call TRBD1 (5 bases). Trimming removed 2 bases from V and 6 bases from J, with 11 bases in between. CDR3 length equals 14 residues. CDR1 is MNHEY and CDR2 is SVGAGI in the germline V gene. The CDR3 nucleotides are TGTGCCAGCAGTTACGGGACTAATAGTCAGCCCCAGCATTTT. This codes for CASSYGTNSQPQHF.

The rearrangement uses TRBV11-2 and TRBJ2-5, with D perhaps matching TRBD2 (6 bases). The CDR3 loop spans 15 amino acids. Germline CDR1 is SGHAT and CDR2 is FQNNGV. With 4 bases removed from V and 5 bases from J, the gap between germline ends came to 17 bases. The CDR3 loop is CASSSKTSFGETQYF. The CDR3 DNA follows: TGTGCCAGCAGCTCCAAGACTAGTTTCGGGGAGACCCAGTACTTC.

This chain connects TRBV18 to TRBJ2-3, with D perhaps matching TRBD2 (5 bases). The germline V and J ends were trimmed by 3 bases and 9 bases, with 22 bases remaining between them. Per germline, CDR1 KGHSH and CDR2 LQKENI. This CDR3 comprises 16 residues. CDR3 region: CASSPRTRVLTTTQYF. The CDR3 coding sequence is TGTGCCAGCTCACCCCGGACTCGGGTCTTGACGACGACGCAGTATTTT. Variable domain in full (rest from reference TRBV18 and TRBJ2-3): NAGVMQNPRHLVRRRGQEARLRCSPMKGHSHVYWYRQLPEEGLKFMVYLQKENIIDESGMPKERFSAEFPKEGPSILRIQQVVRGDSAAYFCASSPRTRVLTTTQYFGPGTRLTVL.

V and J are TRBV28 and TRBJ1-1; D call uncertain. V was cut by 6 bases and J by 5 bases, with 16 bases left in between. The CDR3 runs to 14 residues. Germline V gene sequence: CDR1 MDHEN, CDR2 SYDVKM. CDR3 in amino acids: CASSRRWSRTEAFF. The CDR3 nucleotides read TGTGCCAGCAGCCGTAGGTGGTCGAGGACTGAAGCTTTCTTT.

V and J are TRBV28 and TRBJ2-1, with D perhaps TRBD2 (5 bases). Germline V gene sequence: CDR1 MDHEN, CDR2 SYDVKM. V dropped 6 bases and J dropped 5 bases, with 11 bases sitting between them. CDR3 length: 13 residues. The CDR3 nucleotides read TGTGCCAGCAGGGGAGCGGCGGACAATGAGCAGTTCTTC. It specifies CASRGAADNEQFF.

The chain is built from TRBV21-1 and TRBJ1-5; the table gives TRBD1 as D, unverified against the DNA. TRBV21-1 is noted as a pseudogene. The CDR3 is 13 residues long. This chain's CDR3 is CASSRRLNQPQHF. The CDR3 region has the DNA TGTGCCAGCAGCCGCAGGTTGAATCAGCCCCAGCATTTT.

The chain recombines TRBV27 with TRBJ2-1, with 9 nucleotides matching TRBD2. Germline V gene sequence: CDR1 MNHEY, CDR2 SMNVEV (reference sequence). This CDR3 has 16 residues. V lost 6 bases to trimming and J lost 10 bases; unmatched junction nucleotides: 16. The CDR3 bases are TGTGCCAGCAGCCCGGAGCGGGGGGCTCGATCTAGGGAGCAGTTCTTC. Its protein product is CASSPERGARSREQFF.

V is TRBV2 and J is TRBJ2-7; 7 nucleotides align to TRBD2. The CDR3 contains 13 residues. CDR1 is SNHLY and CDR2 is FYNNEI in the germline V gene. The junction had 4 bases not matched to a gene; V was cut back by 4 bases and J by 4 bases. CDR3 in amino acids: CASSGMGGYEQYF. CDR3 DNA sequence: TGTGCCAGCAGTGGCATGGGGGGGTACGAGCAGTACTTC.

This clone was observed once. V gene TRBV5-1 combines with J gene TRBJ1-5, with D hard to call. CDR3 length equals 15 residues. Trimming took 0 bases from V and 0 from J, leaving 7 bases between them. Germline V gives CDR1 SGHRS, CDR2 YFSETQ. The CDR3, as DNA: TGCGCCAGCAGCTTGGACCCCTATAGCAATCAGCCCCAGCATTTT. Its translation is CASSLDPYSNQPQHF.